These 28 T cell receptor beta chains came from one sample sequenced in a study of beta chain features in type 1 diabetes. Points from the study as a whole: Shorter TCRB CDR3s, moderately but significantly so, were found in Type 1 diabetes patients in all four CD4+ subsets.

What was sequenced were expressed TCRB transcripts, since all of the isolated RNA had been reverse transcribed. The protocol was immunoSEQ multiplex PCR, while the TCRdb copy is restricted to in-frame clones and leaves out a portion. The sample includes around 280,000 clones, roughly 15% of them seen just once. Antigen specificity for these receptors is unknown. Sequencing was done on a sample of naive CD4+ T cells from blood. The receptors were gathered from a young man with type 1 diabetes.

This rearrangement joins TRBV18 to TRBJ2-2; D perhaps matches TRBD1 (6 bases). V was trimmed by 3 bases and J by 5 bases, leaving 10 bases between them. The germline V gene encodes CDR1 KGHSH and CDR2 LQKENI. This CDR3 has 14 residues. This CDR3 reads CASSPGTNTGELFF. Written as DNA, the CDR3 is TGTGCCAGCTCACCTGGGACAAATACCGGGGAGCTGTTTTTT.

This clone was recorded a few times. Written as DNA, the CDR3 is TGTGCCAGCAGCCAAGACTGGCAGGTCGTCACTGAAGCTTTCTTT. This codes for CASSQDWQVVTEAFF. The chain joins TRBV14 to TRBJ1-1; D is undetermined. V lost 0 bases to trimming and J lost 4 bases, with 12 bases between them. CDR1 is SGHDN, CDR2 FVKESK, per germline. CDR3 size: 15 residues.

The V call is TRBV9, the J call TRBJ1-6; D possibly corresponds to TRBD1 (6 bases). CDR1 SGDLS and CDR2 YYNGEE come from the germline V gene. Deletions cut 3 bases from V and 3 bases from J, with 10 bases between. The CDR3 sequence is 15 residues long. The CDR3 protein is CASSGGHDYNSPLHF. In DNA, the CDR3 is TGTGCCAGCAGCGGGGGACACGACTATAATTCACCCCTCCACTTT.

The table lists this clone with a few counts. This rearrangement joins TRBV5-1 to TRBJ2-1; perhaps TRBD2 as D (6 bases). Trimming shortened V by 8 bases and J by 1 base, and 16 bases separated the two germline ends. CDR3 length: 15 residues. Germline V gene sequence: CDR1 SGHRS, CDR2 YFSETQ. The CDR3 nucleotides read TGCGCCAGTGTCGACGGGGCGGGGTCCTACAATGAGCAGTTCTTC. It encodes CASVDGAGSYNEQFF.

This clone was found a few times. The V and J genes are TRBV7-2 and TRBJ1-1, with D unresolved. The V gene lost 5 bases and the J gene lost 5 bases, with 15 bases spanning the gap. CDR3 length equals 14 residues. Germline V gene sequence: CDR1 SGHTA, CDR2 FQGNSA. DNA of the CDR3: TGTGCCAGCAGCGACCACCCGGGGTCTACTGAAGCTTTCTTT. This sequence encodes CASSDHPGSTEAFF.

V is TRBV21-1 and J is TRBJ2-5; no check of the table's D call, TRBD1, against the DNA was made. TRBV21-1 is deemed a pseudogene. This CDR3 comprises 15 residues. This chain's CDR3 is CASSIPPRGFETQYF. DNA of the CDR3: TGTGCCAGCAGCATCCCCCCGAGGGGGTTCGAGACCCAGTACTTC.

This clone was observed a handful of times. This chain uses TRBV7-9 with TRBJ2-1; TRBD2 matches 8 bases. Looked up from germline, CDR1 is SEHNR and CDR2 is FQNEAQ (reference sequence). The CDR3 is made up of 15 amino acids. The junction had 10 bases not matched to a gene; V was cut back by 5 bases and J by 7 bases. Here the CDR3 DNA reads TGTGCCAGCAGCCACACTAGCGGAGCAAGGAATGAGCAGTTCTTC. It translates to CASSHTSGARNEQFF.

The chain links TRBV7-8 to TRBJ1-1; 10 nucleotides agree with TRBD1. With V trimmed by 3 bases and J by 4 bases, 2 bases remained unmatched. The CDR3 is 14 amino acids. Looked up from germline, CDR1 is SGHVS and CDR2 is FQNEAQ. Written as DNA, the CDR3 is TGTGCCAGCAGCTTTAGGACAGGGGGCACTGAAGCTTTCTTT. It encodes CASSFRTGGTEAFF.

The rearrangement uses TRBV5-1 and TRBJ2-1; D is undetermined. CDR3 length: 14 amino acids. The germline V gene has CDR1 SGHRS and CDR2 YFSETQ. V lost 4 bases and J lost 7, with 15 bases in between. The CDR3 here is CASSRARPENEQFF. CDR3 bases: TGCGCCAGCAGCCGCGCGCGGCCCGAGAATGAGCAGTTCTTC.

This CDR3 is CASSLFGEWGLNEQFF. DNA for the CDR3: TGTGCCAGCAGCTTGTTTGGGGAGTGGGGACTCAATGAGCAGTTCTTC. The chain has TRBV7-2 and TRBJ2-1; the D gene is possibly TRBD2 (6 bases). The V end was cut by 3 bases, the J end by 6 bases, with 18 bases between. The germline gives CDR1 SGHTA, CDR2 FQGNSA. The CDR3 covers 16 residues.

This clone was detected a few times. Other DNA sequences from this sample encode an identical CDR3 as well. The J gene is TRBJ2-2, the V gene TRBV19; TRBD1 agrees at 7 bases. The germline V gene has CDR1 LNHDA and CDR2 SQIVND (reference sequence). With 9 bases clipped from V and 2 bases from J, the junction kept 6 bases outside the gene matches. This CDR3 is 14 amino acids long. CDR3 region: CASSGTANTGELFF. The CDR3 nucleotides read TGTGCCAGCTCCGGGACAGCCAACACCGGGGAGCTGTTTTTT.

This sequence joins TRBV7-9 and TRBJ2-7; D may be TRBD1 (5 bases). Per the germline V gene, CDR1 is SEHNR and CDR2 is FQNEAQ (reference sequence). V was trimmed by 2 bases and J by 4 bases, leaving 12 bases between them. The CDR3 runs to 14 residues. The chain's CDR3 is CASSLQGGVYEQYF. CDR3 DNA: TGTGCCAGCAGCTTACAGGGTGGTGTTTACGAGCAGTACTTC.

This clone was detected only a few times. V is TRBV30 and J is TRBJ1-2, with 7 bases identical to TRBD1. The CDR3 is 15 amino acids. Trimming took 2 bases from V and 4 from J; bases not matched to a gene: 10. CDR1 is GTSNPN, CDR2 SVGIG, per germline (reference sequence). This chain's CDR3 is CAWSPPSRDSYGYTF. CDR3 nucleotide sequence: TGTGCCTGGAGTCCCCCCTCGCGGGACAGCTATGGCTACACCTTC. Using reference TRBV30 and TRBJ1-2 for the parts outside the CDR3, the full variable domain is SQTIHQWPATLVQPVGSPLSLECTVEGTSNPNLYWYRQAAGRGLQLLFYSVGIGQISSEVPQNLSASRPQDRQFILSSKKLLLSDSGFYLCAWSPPSRDSYGYTFGSGTRLTVV.

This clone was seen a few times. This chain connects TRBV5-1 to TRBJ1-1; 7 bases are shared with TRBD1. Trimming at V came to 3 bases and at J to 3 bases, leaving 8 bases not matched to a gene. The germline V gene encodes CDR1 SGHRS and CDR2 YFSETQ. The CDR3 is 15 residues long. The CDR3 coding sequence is TGCGCCAGCAGCTGGGGGACAGTGGAGGACACTGAAGCTTTCTTT. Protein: CASSWGTVEDTEAFF.

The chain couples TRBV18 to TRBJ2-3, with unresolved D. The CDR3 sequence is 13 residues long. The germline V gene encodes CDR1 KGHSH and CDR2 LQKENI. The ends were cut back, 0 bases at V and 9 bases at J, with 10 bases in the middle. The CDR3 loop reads CASSPPSVATQYF. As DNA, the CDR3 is TGTGCCAGCTCACCACCCAGCGTGGCAACGCAGTATTTT.

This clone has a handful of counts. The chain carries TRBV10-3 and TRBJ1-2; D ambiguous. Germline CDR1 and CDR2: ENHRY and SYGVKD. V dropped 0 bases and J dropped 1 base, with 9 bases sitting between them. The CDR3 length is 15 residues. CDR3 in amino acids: CAISESRQHNYGYTF. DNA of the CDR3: TGTGCCATCAGTGAGTCGAGGCAGCATAACTATGGCTACACCTTC.

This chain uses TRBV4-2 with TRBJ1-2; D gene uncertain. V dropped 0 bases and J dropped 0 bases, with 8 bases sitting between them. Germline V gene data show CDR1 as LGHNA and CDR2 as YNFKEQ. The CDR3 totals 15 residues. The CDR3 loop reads CASSQDQTSNYGYTF. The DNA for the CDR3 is TGTGCCAGCAGCCAAGACCAGACTTCTAACTATGGCTACACCTTC.

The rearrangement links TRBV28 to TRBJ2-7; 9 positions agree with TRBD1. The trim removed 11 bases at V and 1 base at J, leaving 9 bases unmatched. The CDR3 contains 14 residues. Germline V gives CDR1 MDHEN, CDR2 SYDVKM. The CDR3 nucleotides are TGTGCCTGCTCCGGGACAGGGATTTCCTACGAGCAGTACTTC. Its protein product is CACSGTGISYEQYF.

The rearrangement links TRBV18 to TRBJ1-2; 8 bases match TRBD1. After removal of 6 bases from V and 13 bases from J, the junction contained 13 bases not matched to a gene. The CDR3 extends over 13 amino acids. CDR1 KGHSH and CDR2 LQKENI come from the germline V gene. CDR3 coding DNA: TGTGCCAGCTCCCCAAGGGCAAGACAGGGGAGCACCTTC. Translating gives CASSPRARQGSTF.

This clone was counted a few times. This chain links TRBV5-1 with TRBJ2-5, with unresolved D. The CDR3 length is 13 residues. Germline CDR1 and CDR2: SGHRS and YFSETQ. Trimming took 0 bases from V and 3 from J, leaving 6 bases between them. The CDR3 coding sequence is TGCGCCAGCAGCTTGGTTTTCGAAGAGACCCAGTACTTC. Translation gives CASSLVFEETQYF.

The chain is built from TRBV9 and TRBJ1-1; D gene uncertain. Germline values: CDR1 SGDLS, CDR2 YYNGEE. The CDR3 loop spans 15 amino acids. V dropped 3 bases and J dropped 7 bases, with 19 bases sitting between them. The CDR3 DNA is TGTGCCAGCAGCGCAAGACACACAAACCCCGTTGAAGCTTTCTTT. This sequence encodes CASSARHTNPVEAFF. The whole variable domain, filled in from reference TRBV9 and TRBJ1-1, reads DSGVTQTPKHLITATGQRVTLRCSPRSGDLSVYWYQQSLDQGLQFLIQYYNGEERAKGNILERFSAQQFPDLHSELNLSSLELGDSALYFCASSARHTNPVEAFFGQGTRLTVV.

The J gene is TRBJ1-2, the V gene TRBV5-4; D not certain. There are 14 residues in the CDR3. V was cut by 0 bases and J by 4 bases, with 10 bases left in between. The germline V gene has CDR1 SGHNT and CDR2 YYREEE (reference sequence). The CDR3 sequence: CASSLGQRLYGYTF. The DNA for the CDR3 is TGTGCCAGCAGCTTGGGTCAGAGACTCTATGGCTACACCTTC.

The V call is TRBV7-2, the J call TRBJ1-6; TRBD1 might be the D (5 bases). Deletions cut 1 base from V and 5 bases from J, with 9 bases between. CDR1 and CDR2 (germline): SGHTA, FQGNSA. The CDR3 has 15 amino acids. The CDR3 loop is CASSLERGNNSPLHF. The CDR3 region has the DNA TGTGCCAGCAGCTTAGAAAGGGGTAATAATTCACCCCTCCACTTT.

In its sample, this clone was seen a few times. For the CDR3, the DNA is TGTGCCAGCTCACCAATCGGCGGGGGCTCCTACAATGAGCAGTTCTTC. This encodes CASSPIGGGSYNEQFF. J is TRBJ2-1 and V is TRBV18, with 7 bases identical to TRBD2. CDR1 and CDR2 from the germline V gene are KGHSH and LQKENI. This CDR3 spans 16 amino acids. J was trimmed by 0 bases and V by 2 bases; bases with no gene match: 4.

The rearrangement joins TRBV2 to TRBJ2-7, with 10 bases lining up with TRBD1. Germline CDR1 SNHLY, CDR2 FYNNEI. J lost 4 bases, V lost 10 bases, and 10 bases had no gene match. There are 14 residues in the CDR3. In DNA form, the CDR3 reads TGTGCCAATAAACCGGGGACAGGGGCATACGAGCAGTACTTC. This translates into CANKPGTGAYEQYF.

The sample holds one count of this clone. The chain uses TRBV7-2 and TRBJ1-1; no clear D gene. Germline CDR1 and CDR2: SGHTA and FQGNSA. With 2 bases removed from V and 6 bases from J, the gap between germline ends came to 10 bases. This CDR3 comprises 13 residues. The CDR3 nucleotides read TGTGCCAGCAGCTTATTCGGCGGCCCTGAAGCTTTCTTT. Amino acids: CASSLFGGPEAFF.

The CDR3 region is CASSYTEGGVEKLFF. CDR3 DNA: TGTGCCAGCAGTTACACGGAAGGGGGGGTGGAAAAACTGTTTTTT. The rearrangement uses TRBV6-5 and TRBJ1-4; maybe TRBD1 (6 bases). Trimming shortened V by 2 bases and J by 8 bases, and 15 bases separated the two germline ends. CDR1 MNHEY and CDR2 SVGAGI come from the germline V gene. The CDR3 runs 15 residues.

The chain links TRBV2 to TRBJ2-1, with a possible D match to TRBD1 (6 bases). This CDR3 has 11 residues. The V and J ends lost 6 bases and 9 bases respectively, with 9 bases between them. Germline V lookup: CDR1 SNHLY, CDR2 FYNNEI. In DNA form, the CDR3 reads TGTGCCAGCAGCGCAGGGGTTGAGCAGTTCTTC. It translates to CASSAGVEQFF.